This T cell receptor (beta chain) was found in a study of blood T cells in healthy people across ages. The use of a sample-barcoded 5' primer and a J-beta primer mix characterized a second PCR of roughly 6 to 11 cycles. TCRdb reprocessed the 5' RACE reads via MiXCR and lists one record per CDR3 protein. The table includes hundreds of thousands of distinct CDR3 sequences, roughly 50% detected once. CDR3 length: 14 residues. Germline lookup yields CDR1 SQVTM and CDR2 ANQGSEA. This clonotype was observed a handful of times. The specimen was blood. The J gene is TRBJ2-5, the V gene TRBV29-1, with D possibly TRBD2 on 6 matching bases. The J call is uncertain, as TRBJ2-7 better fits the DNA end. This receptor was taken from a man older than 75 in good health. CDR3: CSVTDYPLGNEQYF. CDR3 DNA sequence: TGCAGCGTGACGGACTACCCTTTAGGGAACGAGCAGTACTTC.